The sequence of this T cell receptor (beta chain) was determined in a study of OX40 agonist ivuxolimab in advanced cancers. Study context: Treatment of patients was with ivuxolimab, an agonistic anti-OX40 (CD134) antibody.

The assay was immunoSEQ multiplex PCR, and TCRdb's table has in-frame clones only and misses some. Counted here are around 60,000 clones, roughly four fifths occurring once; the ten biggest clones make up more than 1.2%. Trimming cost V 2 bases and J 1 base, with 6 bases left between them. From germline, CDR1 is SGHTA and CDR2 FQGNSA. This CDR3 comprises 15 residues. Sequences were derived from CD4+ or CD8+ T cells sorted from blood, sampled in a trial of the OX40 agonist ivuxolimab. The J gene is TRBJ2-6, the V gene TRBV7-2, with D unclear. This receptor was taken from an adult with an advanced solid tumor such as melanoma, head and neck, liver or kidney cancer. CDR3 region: CASSLLRSGANVLTF. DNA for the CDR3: TGTGCCAGCAGCTTACTCCGTTCTGGGGCCAACGTCCTGACTTTC.